Listed here are 19 T cell receptor beta chains from one sample, sequenced in a study of T cell responses to AZD1222 COVID-19 vaccine. The table came from immunoSEQ multiplex PCR; TCRdb's copy has only in-frame clones and leaves some out. In the table there are 89,000 or so clones, 80% to 90% of which are singletons. The input for sequencing was peripheral blood, taken on day 0 of AZD1222 vaccination. The source of these receptors is an adult in good health.

The chain employs TRBV6-1 and TRBJ1-2; no clear D gene. V was pared by 1 base and J by 13 bases, with 16 bases between. The CDR3 is 13 residues long. Germline V CDR1 and CDR2: MNHNS, SASEGT. Written as DNA, the CDR3 is TGTGCCAGCAGTGAAGGGAATTCCCAACTGGGCACCTTC. Residues: CASSEGNSQLGTF.

The gene calls are TRBV27 and TRBJ1-6, with 8 bases lining up with TRBD1. CDR1 and CDR2 (germline): MNHEY, SMNVEV (reference sequence). The CDR3 covers 14 residues. V dropped 6 bases and J dropped 7; count of bases not matched to a gene: 5. CDR3 bases: TGTGCCAGCAGCCGGGACAGGTTCAATTCACCCCTCCACTTT. Amino acids: CASSRDRFNSPLHF.

The chain is built from TRBV19 and TRBJ1-1; no firm D call. This CDR3 has 15 amino acids. Germline V gene sequence: CDR1 LNHDA, CDR2 SQIVND (reference sequence). Trimming removed 3 bases at V and 4 bases at J, with 15 bases between. CDR3 bases: TGTGCCAGTAGTATCGGTCCCGGGTGGAGCACTGAAGCTTTCTTT. Its protein product is CASSIGPGWSTEAFF.

The V and J genes are TRBV28 and TRBJ1-3; D call uncertain. The V gene's germline CDR1 is MDHEN and CDR2 SYDVKM. CDR3 size: 15 residues. V lost 0 bases and J 0 bases, leaving 6 bases between the germline ends. Here the CDR3 DNA reads TGTGCCAGCAGTTTATGGACCAACTCTGGAAACACCATATATTTT. It encodes CASSLWTNSGNTIYF.

V gene TRBV12-3 or TRBV12-4 combines with J gene TRBJ1-5; D is unresolved. Trimming took 5 bases from V and 5 from J, leaving 10 bases between them. CDR3 size: 13 residues. The DNA for the CDR3 is TGTGCCAGCAGTCCTCGGGCGGATCAGCCCCAGCATTTT. Protein product: CASSPRADQPQHF.

This sequence joins TRBV14 and TRBJ1-6; D is ambiguous. From germline, CDR1 is SGHDN and CDR2 FVKESK. Trimming took 0 bases from V and 7 from J, leaving 4 bases between them. CDR3 length equals 13 residues. The CDR3 coding sequence is TGTGCCAGCAGCCAAGATCTCAATTCACCCCTCCACTTT. Translation: CASSQDLNSPLHF.

The V and J genes are TRBV27 and TRBJ2-7; D is perhaps TRBD2 (6 bases). From germline, CDR1 is MNHEY and CDR2 SMNVEV (reference sequence). This CDR3 has 14 residues. Trimming left V 9 bases short and J 2 bases short, with 17 bases between. The CDR3 coding sequence is TGTGCCAGTTCTTCGGTAGCGGATACCTACGAGCAGTACTTC. It translates to CASSSVADTYEQYF.

The chain combines TRBV19 with TRBJ1-2, with D possibly matching TRBD1 (5 bases). V shed 3 bases and J shed 4 bases, with 12 bases lying between them. There are 14 residues in the CDR3. The germline gives CDR1 LNHDA, CDR2 SQIVND (reference sequence). The CDR3 here is CASSIQAGTYGYTF. The CDR3 coding sequence is TGTGCCAGTAGTATTCAGGCAGGGACCTATGGCTACACCTTC. Variable domain in full (rest from reference TRBV19 and TRBJ1-2): DGGITQSPKYLFRKEGQNVTLSCEQNLNHDAMYWYRQDPGQGLRLIYYSQIVNDFQKGDIAEGYSVSREKKESFPLTVTSAQKNPTAFYLCASSIQAGTYGYTFGSGTRLTVV.

V is TRBV5-1 and J is TRBJ1-1, with 7 bases fitting TRBD1. V trimming: 0 bases; J trimming: 1 base; junction bases outside the gene matches: 3. Germline lookup yields CDR1 SGHRS and CDR2 YFSETQ. The CDR3 has 15 amino acids. As DNA, the CDR3 is TGCGCCAGCAGCTTGGATAGGACAGGGAACACTGAAGCTTTCTTT. This translates into CASSLDRTGNTEAFF.

V usage is TRBV30 and J usage is TRBJ1-2; D not resolved. CDR3 length: 13 amino acids. The germline V gene has CDR1 GTSNPN and CDR2 SVGIG (reference sequence). The V gene lost 5 bases and the J gene lost 4 bases, with 14 bases spanning the gap. The CDR3 region has the DNA TGTGCCTGGGGAGGACGCCTATCCTATGGCTACACCTTC. The encoded protein is CAWGGRLSYGYTF.

The V gene is TRBV15, the J gene TRBJ1-2, with D hard to call. Germline CDR1 reads LNHNV; CDR2 reads YYDKDF (reference sequence). The CDR3 totals 14 residues. V lost 0 bases and J lost 8, with 13 bases in between. CDR3 amino acids: CATSRDSVTGGYTF. The CDR3, as DNA: TGTGCCACCAGCAGAGATTCCGTTACCGGGGGCTACACCTTC.

V usage is TRBV18 and J usage is TRBJ1-5; D call uncertain. Trimming cost V 5 bases and J 4 bases, with 15 bases left between them. The CDR3 runs to 15 residues. CDR1 KGHSH and CDR2 LQKENI come from the germline V gene. CDR3 DNA sequence: TGTGCCAGCTCATCCGGGGTAGGACGGAATCAGCCCCAGCATTTT. This encodes CASSSGVGRNQPQHF. Drawing the rest from reference TRBV18 and TRBJ1-5, the complete variable domain is NAGVMQNPRHLVRRRGQEARLRCSPMKGHSHVYWYRQLPEEGLKFMVYLQKENIIDESGMPKERFSAEFPKEGPSILRIQQVVRGDSAAYFCASSSGVGRNQPQHFGDGTRLSIL.

The J gene is TRBJ1-5, the V gene TRBV5-1; TRBD1 aligns across 9 bases. The length of the CDR3 is 15 residues. Per the germline V gene, CDR1 is SGHRS and CDR2 is YFSETQ. Unmatched junction bases numbered 3, after V lost 5 bases and J lost 0 bases. The CDR3 reads CASRPTGGSNQPQHF. The CDR3 coding sequence is TGCGCCAGCAGGCCGACAGGGGGTAGCAATCAGCCCCAGCATTTT.

The rearrangement uses TRBV3-1 (or the pseudogene TRBV3-2) and TRBJ2-5; D is possibly TRBD2 (5 bases). There are 13 residues in the CDR3. Germline lookup yields CDR1 LGHDT and CDR2 YNNKEL (reference sequence). V was clipped by 5 bases and J by 2 bases, with 9 bases between them. CDR3 amino acids: CASSSRGQETQYF. Here the CDR3 DNA reads TGTGCCAGCAGCTCCCGCGGGCAAGAGACCCAGTACTTC.

This chain links TRBV28 with TRBJ1-1; D is unclear. CDR3 size: 14 residues. CDR1 is MDHEN and CDR2 is SYDVKM in the germline V gene. Trimming removed 3 bases from V and 4 bases from J, with 12 bases in between. CDR3 nucleotides: TGTGCCAGCAGTTTTATGAGGGAGTCCACTGAAGCTTTCTTT. Translating gives CASSFMRESTEAFF.

The rearrangement joins TRBV5-4 to TRBJ1-4; D is unclear. Germline loops: CDR1 SGHNT, CDR2 YYREEE (reference sequence). The CDR3 is made up of 15 amino acids. The germline V and J ends were trimmed by 2 bases and 4 bases, with 12 bases remaining between them. The CDR3 sequence: CASSFSRGLNEKLFF. The CDR3 DNA is TGTGCCAGCAGCTTTTCCCGGGGTCTTAATGAAAAACTGTTTTTT.

The chain joins TRBV5-4 to TRBJ2-7; TRBD2 matches 7 bases. The junction had 7 bases not matched to a gene; V was cut back by 2 bases and J by 2 bases. The CDR3 contains 15 residues. Germline CDR1 and CDR2: SGHNT and YYREEE (reference sequence). CDR3 bases: TGTGCCAGCAGCTTCCCGGCTAGCGGAGCCTACGAGCAGTACTTC. Protein product: CASSFPASGAYEQYF.

This sequence joins TRBV5-5 and TRBJ2-2, with 7 bases identical to TRBD1. This CDR3 contains 15 residues. The junction had 7 bases not matched to a gene; V was cut back by 4 bases and J by 4 bases. Germline CDR1 SGHKS, CDR2 YYEKEE (reference sequence). CDR3 nucleotide sequence: TGTGCCAGCAGCCCGGGACAGCTCCTCACCGGGGAGCTGTTTTTT. It encodes CASSPGQLLTGELFF. Full variable domain (outside the CDR3, taken from reference TRBV5-5 and TRBJ2-2): DAGVTQSPTHLIKTRGQQVTLRCSPISGHKSVSWYQQVLGQGPQFIFQYYEKEERGRGNFPDRFSARQFPNYSSELNVNALLLGDSALYLCASSPGQLLTGELFFGEGSRLTVL.

The chain uses TRBV5-6 and TRBJ1-2; 12 bases agree with TRBD1. The CDR3 has 15 amino acids. The ends lost 4 bases at V and 4 bases at J; junction bases unmatched: 5. The germline V gene encodes CDR1 SGHDT and CDR2 YYEEEE. CDR3 residues: CASSGTGGRGYGYTF. In DNA, the CDR3 is TGTGCCAGCAGCGGGACAGGGGGCCGTGGCTATGGCTACACCTTC.